This entry features one TCR beta chain sequence. What antigen it recognizes has not been identified. Base-call qualities are not available, and no considerably larger clone is one nucleotide away. Trimming takes 6 bases from V and 9 bases from J, and the germline ends sit 12 bases apart. The germline V gene encodes CDR1 PRHDT and CDR2 FYEKMQ (reference sequence). Its CDR3 holds 12 amino acids, cysteine through phenylalanine. Only the CDR3 part of the read is kept: 36 bases, read in frame from the first base. These data come from a study of blood T cell repertoires in COVID-19 (dated by TCRdb to 2020 to 2022). A note on the overall study: Samples covering the acute and convalescent phases of COVID-19 were provided by collaborators in the United States, Italy and Spain. The material from the prospective study consisted of cDNA or gDNA derived from T cells, B-cell-depleted T cells, or PBMCs. The dataset comprised deeply sampled blood TCRbeta repertoires from subjects exposed to, actively infected with, or recovered from COVID-19. The repertoires were released in a freely available public database meant as a resource for research on the immune response to SARS-CoV-2. The samples were drawn from the first 160 participants of the ongoing ImmuneRACE study and from 950 to 1,500 subjects provided by 6 global collaborators. A de-identified subject ID, COVID-19 status, age in years and sex were almost always included in the sample metadata. Where HLA class I and class II types were available, the types were taken from metadata supplied by the sample provider, not from assay-based typing.

TCRbeta CDR3 regions were amplified from genomic DNA by means of the immunoSEQ Assay, a bias-controlled multiplex PCR. Under the source paper's analysis protocol: The number of nucleated cells in each sample was estimated by amplification of reference gene primers within the assay. To quantify the absolute abundance of each unique TCRbeta CDR3 rearrangement, sequence reads were collapsed and filtered. For each sample, productive Simpson clonality was calculated by taking the square root of Simpson's diversity index across productive rearrangements. TCRdb limited this immuneACCESS table to in-frame rearrangements with V and J called. A share of clones is missing; checked studies link under half to unresolved V genes, and the rest is unexplained. V and J calls and clone size are as listed in that table; D and trimming were resolved from the DNA. The sample has 80,000 to 95,000 clones on record, approximately 85% of them singletons. 9.5% to 15% of the sample is held by the ten biggest clonotypes.

Overall study results and their limits: The quantity of clinical and demographic metadata differed by source and by participant and was supplied without curation.

Each collaborating institution followed its own protocols to collect whole blood in K2EDTA tubes. Collaborator samples were shipped for TCRbeta analysis as frozen whole blood, isolated PBMCs, or DNA extracted from either sample type. The origin of this receptor is a human donor in a cohort sampled during active COVID-19. Sequencing was performed on peripheral blood. The chain was built from TRBV13 and TRBJ1-3; confidence is insufficient to name the D gene. The nucleotide sequence is TGTGCCAGCAGTCTCGGGAAGGGCACCATATATTTT. Its translation reads: CASSLGKGTIYF.